This T cell receptor (beta chain) originates from a study of OX40 agonist ivuxolimab in advanced cancers. Overall study: Patients' therapy was ivuxolimab, an antibody that acts as an agonist of OX40 (CD134). Having had anti-PD-1, anti-PD-L1 or anti-CTLA-4 therapy before was allowed, and more than 35% had some.

Clones were read by immunoSEQ multiplex PCR, and TCRdb kept only the in-frame ones, dropping some. The repertoire holds 78,000 or so clones, with roughly 90% as singletons. This sequence was found in an adult with an advanced solid tumor such as melanoma, head and neck, liver or kidney cancer. The specimen comprised CD4+ or CD8+ T cells sorted from blood, sampled in a trial of the OX40 agonist ivuxolimab.

The CDR3 DNA reads TGTGCCAGCTCTCGACCGGTACTGGTAAGCTCCTACAATGAGCAGTTCTTC. Translation: CASSRPVLVSSYNEQFF. The genes are TRBV18 and TRBJ2-1; D is ambiguous. This CDR3 region has 17 residues. With 6 bases removed from V and 0 bases from J, the gap between germline ends came to 18 bases. Germline V gene sequence: CDR1 KGHSH, CDR2 LQKENI.